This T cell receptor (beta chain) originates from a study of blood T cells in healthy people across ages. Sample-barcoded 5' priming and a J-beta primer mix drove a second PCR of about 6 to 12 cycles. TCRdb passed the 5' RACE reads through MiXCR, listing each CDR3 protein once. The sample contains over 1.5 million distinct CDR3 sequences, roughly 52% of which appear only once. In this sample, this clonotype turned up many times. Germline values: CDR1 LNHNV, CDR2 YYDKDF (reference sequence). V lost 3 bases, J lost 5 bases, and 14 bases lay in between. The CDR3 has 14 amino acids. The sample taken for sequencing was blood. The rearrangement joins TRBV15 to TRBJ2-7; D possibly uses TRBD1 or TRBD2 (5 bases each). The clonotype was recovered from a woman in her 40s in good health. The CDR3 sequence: CATSRPGPSDEQYF. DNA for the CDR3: TGTGCCACCAGCAGGCCGGGACCTTCCGACGAGCAGTACTTC. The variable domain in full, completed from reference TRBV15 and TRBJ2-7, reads DAMVIQNPRYQVTQFGKPVTLSCSQTLNHNVMYWYQQKSSQAPKLLFHYYDKDFNNEADTPDNFQSRRPNTSFCFLDIRSPGLGDTAMYLCATSRPGPSDEQYFGPGTRLTVT.